The subject of this entry is one T cell receptor beta chain. These data originate in a study of blood T cell repertoires in COVID-19. Whole-study context: Sites across the United States, Italy and Spain contributed samples from acute and convalescent COVID-19.

Germline CDR1 reads LNHDA; CDR2 reads SQIVND (reference sequence). With 1 base removed from V and 2 bases from J, the gap between germline ends came to 12 bases. This CDR3 region has 16 residues. Assay used: immunoSEQ multiplex PCR; TCRdb lists only in-frame clones, some missing. This sample carries approximately 260,000 clones, 87% of them seen once, and the ten largest clones take more than 6%. The clonotype was recovered from a man in his sixties who had recovered from COVID-19. What was sequenced was peripheral blood. V and J are TRBV19 and TRBJ1-5, with a possible D match to TRBD1 (6 bases). The CDR3 DNA follows: TGTGCCAGTAGTATAGGACGGACAGTTGGCAATCAGCCCCAGCATTTT. Translation: CASSIGRTVGNQPQHF.